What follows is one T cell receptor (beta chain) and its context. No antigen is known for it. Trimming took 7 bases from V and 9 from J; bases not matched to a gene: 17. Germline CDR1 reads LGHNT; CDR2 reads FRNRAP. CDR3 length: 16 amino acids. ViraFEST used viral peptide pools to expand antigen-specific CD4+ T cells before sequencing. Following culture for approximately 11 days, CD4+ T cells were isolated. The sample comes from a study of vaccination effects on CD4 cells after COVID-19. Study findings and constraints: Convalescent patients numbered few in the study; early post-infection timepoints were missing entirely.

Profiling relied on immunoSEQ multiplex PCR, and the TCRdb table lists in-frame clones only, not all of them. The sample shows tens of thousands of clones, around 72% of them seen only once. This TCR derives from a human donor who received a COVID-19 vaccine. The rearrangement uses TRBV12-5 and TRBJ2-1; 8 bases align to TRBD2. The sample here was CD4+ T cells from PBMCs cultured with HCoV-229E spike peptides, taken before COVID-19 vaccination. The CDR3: CASAEISGRVKGEQFF. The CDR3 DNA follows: TGTGCTAGTGCCGAAATAAGCGGGAGAGTTAAGGGTGAGCAGTTCTTC.